One and the same sample provided the 21 T cell receptor beta chains below, sequenced in a study of identical twins. Via MiXCR, TCRdb re-called the 5' RACE reads, giving one row per CDR3 protein. This table has some 590,000 distinct CDR3 sequences, around 9.6% appearing once. This same sample was also part of a study on yellow fever vaccine responses in identical twins.

The sequenced sample consisted of PBMCs. All receptors come from a woman between 18 and 29 years old in good health.

The CDR3 reads CASSQEDGGAGSHYYEQYF. CDR3 in DNA: TGTGCCAGCAGCCAAGAAGATGGGGGGGCGGGATCCCACTACTACGAGCAGTACTTC. The V and J genes are TRBV3-1 and TRBJ2-7, with D possibly TRBD2 on 7 matching bases. The CDR3 runs 19 residues. V lost 0 bases to trimming and J lost 3 bases, with 24 bases between them. CDR1 is LGHDT, CDR2 YNNKEL, per germline (reference sequence).

This clonotype has more than one count but fewer than ten. The V call is TRBV6-2 or TRBV6-3, the J call TRBJ2-1; D is possibly TRBD2 (6 bases). There are 15 residues in the CDR3. Germline CDR1 reads MNHEY; CDR2 reads SVGEGT. Trimming removed 2 bases at V and 9 bases at J, with 17 bases between. The CDR3 region has the DNA TGTGCCAGCAGTTACCGTCCCTCCGGGGGTGGTGAGCAGTTCTTC. It encodes CASSYRPSGGGEQFF.

The V gene is TRBV7-9, the J gene TRBJ2-7; the D is unclear. Germline CDR1 SEHNR, CDR2 FQNEAQ (reference sequence). The length of the CDR3 is 17 residues. Trimming took 5 bases from V and 3 from J, leaving 23 bases between them. The CDR3 DNA reads as TGTGCCAGCAGCACCCGATTCAGTTTAAAAAATCTCTACGAGCAGTACTTC. Its protein is CASSTRFSLKNLYEQYF.

This clonotype was counted between two and nine times. The chain couples TRBV29-1 to TRBJ2-7; D is perhaps TRBD1 (5 bases). CDR3 size: 15 residues. Germline V gene sequence: CDR1 SQVTM, CDR2 ANQGSEA. V lost 2 bases, J lost 0 bases, and 14 bases lay in between. For the CDR3, the DNA is TGCAGCGTTGAAAGTCGCCAGGGCTACTCCTACGAGCAGTACTTC. Protein sequence: CSVESRQGYSYEQYF.

This clonotype was detected many times. The CDR3 protein is CASSVRNTDTQYF. As DNA, the CDR3 is TGTGCCAGCAGTGTTCGTAACACAGATACGCAGTATTTT. V is TRBV2 and J is TRBJ2-3; unclear D gene. The CDR3 runs 13 residues. Germline V gives CDR1 SNHLY, CDR2 FYNNEI. Trimming left V 4 bases short and J 2 bases short, with 7 bases between.

This rearrangement joins TRBV20-1 to TRBJ2-1; D uncertain. V lost 0 bases, J lost 0 bases, and 6 bases lay in between. The CDR3 runs to 14 residues. Per germline, CDR1 DFQATT and CDR2 SNEGSKA (reference sequence). The CDR3 bases are TGCAGTGCTAGAGATGACAACTCCTACAATGAGCAGTTCTTC. It translates to CSARDDNSYNEQFF.

In its sample, this clonotype was seen a few times. The chain employs TRBV12-3 or TRBV12-4 and TRBJ1-1, with unresolved D. The V end was cut by 3 bases, the J end by 0 bases, with 14 bases between. CDR3 size: 16 residues. The CDR3 DNA sequence: TGTGCCAGCAGTTTTTTAGTAAAGGGTTTGAACACTGAAGCTTTCTTT. Translating gives CASSFLVKGLNTEAFF.

The chain has TRBV11-1 and TRBJ2-5, with TRBD2 identical over 9 bases. Germline V CDR1 and CDR2: SGHAT, FQDESV (reference sequence). V was clipped by 4 bases and J by 1 base; unmatched bases: 13. This CDR3 is built from 18 residues. The CDR3: CASSSPGTSQGTQETQYF. Written as DNA, the CDR3 is TGTGCCAGCAGCTCTCCCGGGACTAGCCAAGGAACCCAAGAGACCCAGTACTTC.

This clonotype was counted a few times. The rearrangement uses TRBV4-1 and TRBJ2-7, with 10 bases identical to TRBD2. V dropped 1 base and J dropped 4; count of bases not matched to a gene: 4. The germline gives CDR1 MGHRA, CDR2 YSYEKL. This CDR3 region has 15 residues. CDR3 in DNA: TGCGCCAGCAGCCAAGCGCCTAGCGGGAGTTACGAGCAGTACTTC. This sequence encodes CASSQAPSGSYEQYF.

This chain joins TRBV5-1 and TRBJ2-2, with 8 positions matching TRBD1. With V trimmed by 4 bases and J by 1 base, 3 bases remained unmatched. Germline V gene data show CDR1 as SGHRS and CDR2 as YFSETQ. The CDR3 is made up of 15 amino acids. CDR3 DNA sequence: TGCGCCAGCAGCGGGGGACAGGTGAACACCGGGGAGCTGTTTTTT. Translation gives CASSGGQVNTGELFF.

This clonotype showed up just a few times. The V call is TRBV28, the J call TRBJ2-2, with D tentatively TRBD1 or TRBD2 (5 bases each). With 4 bases removed from V and 4 bases from J, the gap between germline ends came to 13 bases. Germline CDR1 and CDR2: MDHEN and SYDVKM. CDR3 length equals 15 residues. DNA of the CDR3: TGTGCCAGCAGTTGGACCGGGACCCCCACCGGGGAGCTGTTTTTT. Amino acid sequence: CASSWTGTPTGELFF.

This clonotype came up once. The V gene is TRBV7-2, the J gene TRBJ2-3, with D possibly matching TRBD2 (6 bases). The CDR3 sequence is 14 residues long. Trimming pared 5 bases from V and 5 bases from J, leaving 14 bases between. CDR1 is SGHTA and CDR2 is FQGNSA in the germline V gene. The CDR3 region is CASSPRVGGDTQYF. The CDR3 region has the DNA TGTGCCAGCAGCCCCCGGGTCGGGGGAGATACGCAGTATTTT.

The chain couples TRBV5-1 to TRBJ2-5, with TRBD2 matching over 11 bases. The germline V gene has CDR1 SGHRS and CDR2 YFSETQ. The trim removed 3 bases at V and 3 bases at J, leaving 4 bases unmatched. This CDR3 spans 15 amino acids. The CDR3 region has the DNA TGCGCCAGCAGCTCCTCGACTAGCGGGAAAGAGACCCAGTACTTC. As protein: CASSSSTSGKETQYF.

The J gene is TRBJ2-5, the V gene TRBV24-1; no definite D call. V was clipped by 1 base and J by 5 bases, with 10 bases between them. The germline V gene has CDR1 KGHDR and CDR2 SFDVKD. The CDR3 sequence is 14 residues long. The CDR3 region has the DNA TGTGCCACCAGTGATTTTCGGCGGCCGGAGACCCAGTACTTC. It encodes CATSDFRRPETQYF.

This clonotype has a handful of counts. The chain recombines TRBV12-5 with TRBJ2-1; possible D gene TRBD1, 5 bases. Germline CDR1 LGHNT, CDR2 FRNRAP. The V gene lost 6 bases and the J gene lost 9 bases, with 12 bases spanning the gap. The CDR3 is 12 residues long. CDR3 nucleotides: TGTGCTAGTGGGGCGACAGAGAGTGAGCAGTTCTTC. Translated: CASGATESEQFF.

The CDR3 reads CATSRDKTGYEQYF. DNA of the CDR3: TGTGCCACCAGCAGAGATAAAACAGGTTACGAGCAGTACTTC. The V gene is TRBV15, the J gene TRBJ2-7, with D tentatively TRBD1 (5 bases). This CDR3 is 14 amino acids long. CDR1 and CDR2 (germline): LNHNV, YYDKDF (reference sequence). The V end was cut by 0 bases, the J end by 4 bases, with 10 bases between.

The chain is built from TRBV16 and TRBJ2-1; no reliable D call. CDR1 is KGHSY, CDR2 FQNENV, per germline. This CDR3 comprises 17 residues. V gave up 7 bases and J gave up 0 bases, with 19 bases separating them. The CDR3 protein is CASTQDFGLNSYNEQFF. CDR3 DNA: TGTGCCAGCACCCAGGATTTCGGCCTAAACTCCTACAATGAGCAGTTCTTC.

This clonotype was observed at least ten times. The gene calls are TRBV20-1 and TRBJ2-4; D call uncertain. The CDR3 is 12 amino acids. V shed 4 bases and J shed 6 bases, with 10 bases lying between them. Germline-derived CDR1 and CDR2 are DFQATT and SNEGSKA (reference sequence). The CDR3 is CSATSPGNIQYF. CDR3 nucleotide sequence: TGCAGTGCTACAAGCCCTGGAAACATTCAGTACTTC.

This clonotype has only a few counts. The V gene is TRBV6-2 or TRBV6-3, the J gene TRBJ2-7; 10 bases are a match to TRBD1. The V segment lost 2 bases and the J segment 5 bases; nucleotides outside the gene matches: 6. The CDR3 spans 15 residues. Germline CDR1 and CDR2: MNHEY and SVGEGT. The CDR3 protein is CASSYTWTGGDEQYF. CDR3 bases: TGTGCCAGCAGTTACACTTGGACAGGGGGTGACGAGCAGTACTTC.

This clonotype has just a few counts. The V and J genes are TRBV12-3 or TRBV12-4 and TRBJ2-2; a possible D gene is TRBD1 (5 bases). This CDR3 has 16 amino acids. The V end was cut by 1 base, the J end by 4 bases, with 13 bases between. DNA for the CDR3: TGTGCCAGCAGTTTAGTCCTAGGGGATGGCACCGGGGAGCTGTTTTTT. Protein sequence: CASSLVLGDGTGELFF.

This chain links TRBV6-1 with TRBJ2-2, with 7 positions matching TRBD2. CDR1 MNHNS and CDR2 SASEGT come from the germline V gene. Unmatched junction bases numbered 8, after V lost 6 bases and J lost 1 base. This CDR3 comprises 16 residues. DNA of the CDR3: TGTGCCAGCAGATCGGGGGGACTAAAGAACACCGGGGAGCTGTTTTTT. It is translated as CASRSGGLKNTGELFF.